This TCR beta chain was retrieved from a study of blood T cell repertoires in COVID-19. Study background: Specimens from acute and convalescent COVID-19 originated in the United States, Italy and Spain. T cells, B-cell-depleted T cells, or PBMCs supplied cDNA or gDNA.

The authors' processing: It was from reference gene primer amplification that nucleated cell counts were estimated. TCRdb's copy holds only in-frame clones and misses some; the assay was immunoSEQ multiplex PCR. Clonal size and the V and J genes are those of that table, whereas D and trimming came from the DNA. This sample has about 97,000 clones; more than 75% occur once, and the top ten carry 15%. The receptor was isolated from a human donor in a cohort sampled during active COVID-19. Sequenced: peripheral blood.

The CDR3, as DNA: TGCGCCAGCAGCCAAGATGCCAGAACTGAGCAGTTCTTC. It translates to CASSQDARTEQFF. The V and J genes are TRBV4-3 and TRBJ2-1, with no clear D. CDR3 size: 13 residues. Trimming took 0 bases from V and 9 from J, leaving 9 bases between them. Germline CDR1 LGHNA, CDR2 YSLEER.